This T cell receptor beta chain is drawn from a study of technical replicates of blood from a handful of donors. V was clipped by 2 bases and J by 6 bases, with 11 bases between them. The germline V gene has CDR1 MGHDK and CDR2 SYGVNS. The CDR3 runs to 14 residues. Some clones are missing from TCRdb's copy, which holds only in-frame ones; the method was immunoSEQ multiplex PCR. The table has around 97,000 clones, approximately 96% seen once. The clonotype originates from a human donor in good health. The sequencing sample was made of T cells isolated from PBMCs. The chain joins TRBV25-1 to TRBJ1-5, with a possible D match to TRBD1 (5 bases). The CDR3 loop reads CASSEQGRTQPQHF. The CDR3 nucleotides are TGTGCCAGCAGTGAACAGGGTAGGACTCAGCCCCAGCATTTT.